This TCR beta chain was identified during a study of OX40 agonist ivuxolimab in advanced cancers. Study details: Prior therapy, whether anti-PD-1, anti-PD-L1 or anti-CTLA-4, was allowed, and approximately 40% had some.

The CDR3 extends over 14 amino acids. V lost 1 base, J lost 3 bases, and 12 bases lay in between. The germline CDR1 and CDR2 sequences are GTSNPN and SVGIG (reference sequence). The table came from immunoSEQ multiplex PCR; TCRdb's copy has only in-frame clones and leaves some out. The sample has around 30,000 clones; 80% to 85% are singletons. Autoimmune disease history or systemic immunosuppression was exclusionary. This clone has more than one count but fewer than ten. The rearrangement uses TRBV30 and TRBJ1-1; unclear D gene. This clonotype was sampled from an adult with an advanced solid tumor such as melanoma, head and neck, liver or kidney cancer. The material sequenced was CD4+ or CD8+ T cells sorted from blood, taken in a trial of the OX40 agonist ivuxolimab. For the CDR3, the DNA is TGTGCCTGGAGTGCCCCGCGGGATTACACTGAAGCTTTCTTT. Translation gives CAWSAPRDYTEAFF.